A single sample gave rise to the 7 T cell receptor beta chains below, sequenced in a study of control samples from healthy donors and cancer patients. The table came from immunoSEQ multiplex PCR; TCRdb's copy has only in-frame clones and leaves some out. The table lists roughly 120,000 clones, about 88% of them singletons. Sequenced sample: blood. All receptors derive from a woman aged 70-85 years in good health.

This sequence joins TRBV19 and TRBJ2-1; D possibly matches TRBD1 or TRBD2 (8 bases each). Germline CDR1 reads LNHDA; CDR2 reads SQIVND (reference sequence). V was shortened by 5 bases and J by 6 bases, with 17 bases between the two germline ends. The CDR3 is 15 residues long. The CDR3, as DNA: TGTGCCAGTAGTCAGGGGGCGGGGGGCCTCAATGAGCAGTTCTTC. This codes for CASSQGAGGLNEQFF.

J is TRBJ2-2 and V is TRBV11-2; D may be TRBD2 (6 bases). The V end was cut by 1 base, the J end by 7 bases, with 10 bases between. Germline CDR1 is SGHAT and CDR2 is FQNNGV. The CDR3 sequence is 14 residues long. CDR3 in amino acids: CASSLGVGGGELFF. DNA of the CDR3: TGTGCCAGCAGCTTAGGTGTGGGGGGCGGGGAGCTGTTTTTT.

This clone was picked up a small number of times. CDR3 sequence: CASRSGSVGGYTF. The CDR3 DNA follows: TGTGCCAGCAGATCCGGGAGCGTGGGCGGCTACACCTTC. The chain employs TRBV12-3 or TRBV12-4 and TRBJ1-2; D is ambiguous. The CDR3 spans 13 residues. The V end lost 6 bases, the J end lost 8 bases, and 16 bases lay between the germline ends.

The chain has TRBV19 and TRBJ2-1; D might be TRBD1 or TRBD2, each matching 6 bases. The CDR3 runs 14 residues. The V and J ends lost 7 bases and 2 bases respectively, with 12 bases between them. The germline gives CDR1 LNHDA, CDR2 SQIVND (reference sequence). The DNA of the CDR3 is TGTGCCAGTAAGAGGGGGGTGACCTACAATGAGCAGTTCTTC. Its protein product is CASKRGVTYNEQFF.

The CDR3 coding sequence is TGCGCCAGCAGCGAGGGGACAGGGGGCCGGGGCTACACCTTC. Translating it yields CASSEGTGGRGYTF. The chain links TRBV5-1 to TRBJ1-2, with 12 positions matching TRBD1. There are 14 residues in the CDR3. Germline V CDR1 and CDR2: SGHRS, YFSETQ. The ends lost 4 bases at V and 8 bases at J; junction bases unmatched: 6.

This clone occurred once. This sequence joins TRBV3-1 (or the pseudogene TRBV3-2) and TRBJ1-6; possible D gene TRBD1, 6 bases. The germline gives CDR1 LGHDT, CDR2 YNNKEL (reference sequence). Deletions cut 0 bases from V and 10 bases from J, with 13 bases between. The CDR3 runs 15 residues. The CDR3 DNA reads TGTGCCAGCAGCCAAGAAGGCAGGGGTGTATCACCCCTCCACTTT. It is translated as CASSQEGRGVSPLHF.

CDR3 protein: CASSYRDTEAFF. In nucleotides, the CDR3 is TGTGCCAGCAGTTACAGGGACACTGAAGCTTTCTTT. V is TRBV6-6 and J is TRBJ1-1; D ambiguous. V lost 2 bases to trimming and J lost 3 bases, with 4 bases between them. The CDR3 runs to 12 residues. CDR1 MNHNY and CDR2 SVGAGI come from the germline V gene (reference sequence).